This T cell receptor (beta chain) stems from a study of blood T cell repertoires in COVID-19. Study as a whole: The analysed material was cDNA or gDNA that came from T cells, B-cell-depleted T cells, or PBMCs.

Generated by immunoSEQ multiplex PCR, the TCRdb table keeps only in-frame clones and is missing some. The table has 44,000 or so clones, roughly 69% seen once. The germline V gene has CDR1 SNHLY and CDR2 FYNNEI. The CDR3 totals 16 residues. V gave up 4 bases and J gave up 4 bases, with 14 bases separating them. Material for sequencing was peripheral blood. The clonotype was recovered from an older man with acute or convalescent COVID-19. The chain couples TRBV2 to TRBJ2-6, with a possible D match to TRBD1 (6 bases). The CDR3 here is CASSVDRNAGANVLTF. CDR3 coding DNA: TGTGCCAGCAGTGTAGACAGGAACGCCGGGGCCAACGTCCTGACTTTC.